This paragraph reports one TCR beta chain. TCRdb reprocessed the RACE reads via MiXCR and lists one record per CDR3 protein. The sample shows roughly 90,000 distinct CDR3 sequences, 9.6% of them seen only once. Time point defined: pre-sensitization, week 0. Treatment defined: therapeutic diphenylcyclopropenone sensitization with weekly scalp DPC. Blood, whole and unfractionated, served as the source for total RNA extraction. The data originate from a study of human T cells and chemical hapten exposure. Deletions cut 7 bases from V and 8 bases from J, with 17 bases between. There are 14 residues in the CDR3.

This clonotype was sampled from a woman aged 35 to 49 with alopecia areata. Some clones in this sample may be carry-over from other donors' samples. This specimen was whole blood, taken in connection with sensitization to the hapten diphenylcyclopropenone (DPC). The rearrangement joins TRBV12-3 or TRBV12-4 to TRBJ2-2; a weak D match, TRBD1 (6 bases). The CDR3 is CASISGRGAGELFF. The CDR3 DNA reads TGTGCCAGCATCTCTGGCAGGGGAGCAGGGGAGCTGTTTTTT.